The 16 T cell receptor beta chains reported below all come from one sample, sequenced in a study of identical twins (dated by TCRdb to the mid-2010s). Receptors were amplified or captured by 5' RACE. The sequencer was an Illumina HiSeq 2000. Using fastp at Q25 and MiXCR, TCRdb reprocessed the public reads and kept productive beta chains. Every entry covers one CDR3 protein and lists the most common genes and DNA from its rows. The sample table contains under 900,000 distinct CDR3 sequences; only one count was recorded for 12% of them. The ten largest clones represent 1.5% to 2% of the sample. The same specimen was also included in a second study, on yellow fever vaccine responses in identical twins.

Sequencing used PBMCs. The source of these receptors is a woman aged 18-30 years in good health.

The chain uses TRBV3-1 and TRBJ2-7; D is undetermined. The V gene lost 4 bases and the J gene lost 2 bases, with 15 bases spanning the gap. This CDR3 spans 15 amino acids. Germline CDR1 and CDR2: LGHDT and YNNKEL (reference sequence). The CDR3 loop reads CASSPTAGWTYEQYF. The CDR3 bases are TGTGCCAGCAGCCCGACCGCAGGATGGACCTACGAGCAGTACTTC.

The sample holds a few counts of this clonotype. The J gene is TRBJ2-1, the V gene TRBV7-9; D possibly corresponds to TRBD2 (5 bases). This CDR3 contains 15 residues. Trimming removed 5 bases at V and 3 bases at J, with 14 bases between. Germline CDR1 reads SEHNR; CDR2 reads FQNEAQ (reference sequence). The CDR3 sequence is CASSPTAGLYNEQFF. CDR3 coding DNA: TGTGCCAGCAGCCCCACTGCGGGCCTCTACAATGAGCAGTTCTTC.

This clonotype was recorded a few times. J is TRBJ2-5 and V is TRBV3-1, with a possible D match to TRBD2 (5 bases). The CDR3 loop spans 14 amino acids. Germline V gene data show CDR1 as LGHDT and CDR2 as YNNKEL (reference sequence). Trimming stripped 0 bases from V and 7 bases from J, with 12 bases between. In DNA, the CDR3 is TGTGCCAGCAGCCAAGATACGCCAGGAGGGACCCAGTACTTC. Translation: CASSQDTPGGTQYF.

This clonotype has a single count. The rearrangement links TRBV7-6 to TRBJ2-1; D remains ambiguous. Trimming removed 3 bases at V and 8 bases at J, with 8 bases between. Germline CDR1 and CDR2: SGHVS and FNYEAQ. The CDR3 consists of 12 residues. CDR3 protein: CASSLRSDEQFF. The CDR3, as DNA: TGTGCCAGCAGCTTGAGGAGCGATGAGCAGTTCTTC.

The chain couples TRBV5-1 to TRBJ2-3; 8 nucleotides align to TRBD2. Germline trimming cut 1 base from V and 3 bases from J; bases unmatched to any gene: 7. The CDR3 runs 16 residues. Per the germline V gene, CDR1 is SGHRS and CDR2 is YFSETQ. The CDR3 coding sequence is TGCGCCAGCAGCTTGCTTGGCGGGGGGCAAACAGATACGCAGTATTTT. As protein: CASSLLGGGQTDTQYF.

This clonotype was recorded a few times. The genes are TRBV29-1 and TRBJ2-5; possible D gene TRBD2, 5 bases. V shed 4 bases and J shed 3 bases, with 15 bases lying between them. CDR1 and CDR2 (germline): SQVTM, ANQGSEA. This CDR3 has 14 residues. CDR3 DNA sequence: TGCAGCGTTGCCTCCCCCGGACTGAAAGAGACCCAGTACTTC. Its protein product is CSVASPGLKETQYF.

This clonotype has ten or more counts. A much larger clone differs from this one at a single base, so this may be a read error. The rearrangement links TRBV7-8 to TRBJ2-1; TRBD1 agrees at 8 bases. Germline CDR1 and CDR2: SGHVS and FQNEAQ. V lost 6 bases, J lost 3 bases, and 4 bases stayed unmatched. The CDR3 consists of 14 residues. CDR3 amino acids: CASSSDRVYNEQFF. The CDR3 DNA reads TGTGCCAGCAGTTCGGACAGGGTCTACAATGAGCAGTTCTTC.

The J gene is TRBJ2-1, the V gene TRBV24-1; a possible D gene is TRBD2 (5 bases). The CDR3 contains 16 residues. V was shortened by 0 bases and J by 4 bases, with 12 bases between the two germline ends. Germline CDR1 KGHDR, CDR2 SFDVKD. The CDR3 sequence is CATSDLGRGRYNEQFF. The CDR3 nucleotides read TGTGCCACCAGTGATTTGGGCCGGGGAAGATACAATGAGCAGTTCTTC.

Many counts were recorded for this clonotype. The genes are TRBV11-2 and TRBJ2-3; 16 nucleotides match TRBD2. The CDR3 spans 16 residues. Germline CDR1 reads SGHAT; CDR2 reads FQNNGV. Unmatched junction bases numbered 1, after V lost 4 bases and J lost 3 bases. The CDR3 region has the DNA TGTGCCAGCAGCTCGGGACTAGCGGGAGGGACAGATACGCAGTATTTT. Its translation: CASSSGLAGGTDTQYF.

This chain connects TRBV10-3 to TRBJ2-3, with 9 bases aligning to TRBD2. Germline V gene data show CDR1 as ENHRY and CDR2 as SYGVKD. The CDR3 runs to 14 residues. V gave up 11 bases and J gave up 6 bases; unmatched junction bases: 12. CDR3 sequence (DNA): TGTGCCGTAAATAGCGGGGGAATACTTGATACGCAGTATTTT. Residues: CAVNSGGILDTQYF.

The V call is TRBV27, the J call TRBJ2-1; tentative D call: TRBD1 (5 bases). The CDR3 contains 13 residues. V lost 5 bases and J lost 7, with 12 bases in between. CDR1 is MNHEY and CDR2 is SMNVEV in the germline V gene (reference sequence). DNA for the CDR3: TGTGCCAGCAGTACGACAAACAGGAATGAGCAGTTCTTC. The encoded protein is CASSTTNRNEQFF.

V and J are TRBV29-1 and TRBJ2-6; D is ambiguous. Germline lookup yields CDR1 SQVTM and CDR2 ANQGSEA. V dropped 5 bases and J dropped 0 bases, with 5 bases sitting between them. The CDR3 has 13 residues. The chain's CDR3 is CSVFSSGANVLTF. The CDR3 DNA is TGCAGCGTTTTTAGCTCTGGGGCCAACGTCCTGACTTTC.

This clonotype was observed a few times. CDR3 sequence (DNA): TGCGCCAGCAGCCCTGTGCGGCCCAGCTATAATTCACCCCTCCACTTT. It specifies CASSPVRPSYNSPLHF. This chain links TRBV4-1 with TRBJ1-6; D unclear. Germline lookup yields CDR1 MGHRA and CDR2 YSYEKL. The length of the CDR3 is 16 residues. The V end lost 4 bases, the J end lost 3 bases, and 13 bases lay between the germline ends.

The V and J genes are TRBV25-1 and TRBJ2-5; TRBD2 matches at 13 bases. The ends lost 6 bases at V and 3 bases at J; junction bases unmatched: 1. This CDR3 comprises 14 residues. Germline CDR1 reads MGHDK; CDR2 reads SYGVNS. The CDR3 protein is CASRGTSGEETQYF. CDR3 coding DNA: TGTGCCAGCAGAGGGACTAGCGGGGAAGAGACCCAGTACTTC.

This chain's CDR3 is CASSHPAAVYNEQFF. In nucleotides, the CDR3 is TGCGCCAGCAGCCACCCAGCTGCTGTCTACAATGAGCAGTTCTTC. The rearrangement joins TRBV4-1 to TRBJ2-1; D gene ambiguous. The CDR3 has 15 residues. V was clipped by 3 bases and J by 3 bases, with 12 bases between them. Germline lookup yields CDR1 MGHRA and CDR2 YSYEKL.

V and J are TRBV20-1 and TRBJ1-1; D not resolved. Germline V gives CDR1 DFQATT, CDR2 SNEGSKA (reference sequence). The CDR3 is 13 amino acids. Deletions cut 5 bases from V and 4 bases from J, with 14 bases between. CDR3 nucleotides: TGCAGTGCTGGGTTGAGGGCGAGCACTGAAGCTTTCTTT. Translation: CSAGLRASTEAFF.